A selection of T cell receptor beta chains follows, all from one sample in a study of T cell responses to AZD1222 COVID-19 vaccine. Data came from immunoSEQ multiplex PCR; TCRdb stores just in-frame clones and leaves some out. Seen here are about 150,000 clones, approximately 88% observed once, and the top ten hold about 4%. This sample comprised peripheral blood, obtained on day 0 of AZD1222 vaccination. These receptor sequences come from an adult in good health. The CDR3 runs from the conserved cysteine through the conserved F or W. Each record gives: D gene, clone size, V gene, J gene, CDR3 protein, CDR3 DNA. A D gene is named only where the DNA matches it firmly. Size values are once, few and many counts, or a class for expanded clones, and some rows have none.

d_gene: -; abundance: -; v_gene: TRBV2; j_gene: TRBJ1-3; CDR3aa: CASSVASASSGNTIYF; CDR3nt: TGTGCCAGCAGTGTAGCCTCAGCGAGCTCTGGAAACACCATATATTTT
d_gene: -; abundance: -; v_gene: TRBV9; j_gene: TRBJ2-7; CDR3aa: CASSVRATEQYF; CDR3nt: TGTGCCAGCAGCGTTAGGGCGACTGAGCAGTACTTC
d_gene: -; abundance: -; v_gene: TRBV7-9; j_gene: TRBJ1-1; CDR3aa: CASSVSVDTEAFF; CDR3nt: TGTGCCAGCAGCGTATCCGTGGACACTGAAGCTTTCTTT
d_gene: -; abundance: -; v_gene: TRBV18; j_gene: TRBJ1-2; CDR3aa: CASSWEGYYGYTF; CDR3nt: TGTGCCAGCTCTTGGGAGGGCTACTATGGCTACACCTTC
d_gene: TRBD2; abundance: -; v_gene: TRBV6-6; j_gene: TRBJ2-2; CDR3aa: CASSLGLADTGELFF; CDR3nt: TGTGCCAGCAGCCTGGGACTAGCGGACACCGGGGAGCTGTTTTTT
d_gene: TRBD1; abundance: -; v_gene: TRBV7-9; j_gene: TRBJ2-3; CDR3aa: CASSHGGRGQTDTQYF; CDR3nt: TGTGCCAGCAGCCACGGGGGCAGGGGGCAGACAGATACGCAGTATTTT
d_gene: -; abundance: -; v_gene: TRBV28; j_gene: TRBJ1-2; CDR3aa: CATSSILYTF; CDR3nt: TGTGCCACCTCATCCATCCTATACACCTTC
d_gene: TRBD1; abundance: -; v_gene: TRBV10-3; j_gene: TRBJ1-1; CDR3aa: CAISQLGTGGRTEAFF; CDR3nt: TGTGCCATCAGCCAACTCGGGACAGGGGGTCGTACTGAAGCTTTCTTT
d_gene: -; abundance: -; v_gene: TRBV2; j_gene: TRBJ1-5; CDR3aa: CASSDQGNNQPQHF; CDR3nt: TGTGCCAGCAGTGACCAGGGGAATAATCAGCCCCAGCATTTT
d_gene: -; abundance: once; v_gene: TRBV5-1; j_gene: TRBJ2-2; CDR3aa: CASSSLAGTGELFF; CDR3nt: TGCGCCAGCAGCTCACTGGCGGGGACCGGGGAGCTGTTTTTT
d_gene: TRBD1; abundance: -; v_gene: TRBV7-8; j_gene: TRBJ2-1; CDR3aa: CASSIPGQGRGNEQFF; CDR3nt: TGTGCCAGCAGCATTCCCGGACAGGGGAGGGGCAATGAGCAGTTCTTC
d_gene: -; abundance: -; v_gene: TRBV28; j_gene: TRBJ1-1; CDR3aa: CASSSRQREAFF; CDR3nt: TGTGCCAGCAGTTCTCGACAGAGAGAAGCTTTCTTT
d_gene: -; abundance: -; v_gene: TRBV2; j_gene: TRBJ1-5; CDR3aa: CASAFSVSNQPQHF; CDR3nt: TGTGCCAGCGCATTTTCGGTGAGCAATCAGCCCCAGCATTTT
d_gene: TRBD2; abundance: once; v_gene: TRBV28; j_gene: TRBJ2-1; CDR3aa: CASISGGGGAVNEQFF; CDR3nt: TGTGCCAGCATTTCAGGAGGCGGGGGGGCCGTGAATGAGCAGTTCTTC
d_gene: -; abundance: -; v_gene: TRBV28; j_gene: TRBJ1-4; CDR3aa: CASSPRGPQSNEKLFF; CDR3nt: TGTGCCAGCAGTCCAAGGGGACCGCAATCTAATGAAAAACTGTTTTTT
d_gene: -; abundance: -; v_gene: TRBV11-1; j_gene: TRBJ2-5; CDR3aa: CASSPRTLRAWETQYF; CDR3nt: TGTGCCAGCAGCCCCCGGACGCTCAGGGCTTGGGAGACCCAGTACTTC
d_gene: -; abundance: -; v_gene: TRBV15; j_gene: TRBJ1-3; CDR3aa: CATSTSGNTIYF; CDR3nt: TGTGCCACCAGCACCTCTGGAAACACCATATATTTT
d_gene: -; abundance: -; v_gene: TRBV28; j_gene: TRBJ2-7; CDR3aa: CASKGNHEQYF; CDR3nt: TGTGCCAGTAAAGGAAACCACGAGCAGTACTTC
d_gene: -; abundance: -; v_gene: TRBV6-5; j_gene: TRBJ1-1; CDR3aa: CASSLRVDTEAFF; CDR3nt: TGTGCCAGCAGTCTCAGGGTGGACACTGAAGCTTTCTTT
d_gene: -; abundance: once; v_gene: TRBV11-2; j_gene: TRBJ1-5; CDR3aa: CASSSWGGQPQHF; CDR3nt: TGTGCCAGCAGCTCTTGGGGAGGTCAGCCCCAGCATTTT
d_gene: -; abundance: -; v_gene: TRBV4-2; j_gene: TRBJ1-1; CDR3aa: CASSQEHSNTEAFF; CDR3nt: TGTGCCAGCAGCCAAGAACACTCGAACACTGAAGCTTTCTTT
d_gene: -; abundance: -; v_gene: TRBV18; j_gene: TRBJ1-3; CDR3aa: CASSPDGPSGNTIYF; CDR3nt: TGTGCCAGCTCCCCGGACGGTCCCTCTGGAAACACCATATATTTT
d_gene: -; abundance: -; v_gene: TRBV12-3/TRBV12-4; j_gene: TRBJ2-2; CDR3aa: CASSLDTGELFF; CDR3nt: TGTGCCAGCAGTTTAGACACCGGGGAGCTGTTTTTT
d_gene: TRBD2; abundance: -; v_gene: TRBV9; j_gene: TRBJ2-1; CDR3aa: CASSLGGRGGNEQFF; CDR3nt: TGTGCCAGCAGCCTCGGAGGCCGGGGGGGGAATGAGCAGTTCTTC
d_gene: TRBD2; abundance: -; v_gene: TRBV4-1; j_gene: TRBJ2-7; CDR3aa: CASSQEFAAGGNYEQYF; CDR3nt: TGCGCCAGCAGCCAAGAATTCGCAGCGGGGGGGAACTACGAGCAGTACTTC
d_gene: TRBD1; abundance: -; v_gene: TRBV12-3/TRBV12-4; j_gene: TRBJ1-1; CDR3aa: CASIQQGNHEAFF; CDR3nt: TGTGCCAGCATTCAACAGGGGAACCACGAAGCTTTCTTT
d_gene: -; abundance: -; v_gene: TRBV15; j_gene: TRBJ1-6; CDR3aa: CATNYGRSYNSPLHF; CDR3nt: TGTGCCACCAACTACGGGAGGTCCTATAATTCACCCCTCCACTTT
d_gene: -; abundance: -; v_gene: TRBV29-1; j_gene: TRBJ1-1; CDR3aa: CSVATRDRGTEAFF; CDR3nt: TGCAGCGTCGCGACCCGGGACCGGGGCACTGAAGCTTTCTTT
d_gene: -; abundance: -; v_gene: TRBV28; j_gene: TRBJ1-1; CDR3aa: CASSPPRGLSTEAFF; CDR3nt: TGTGCCAGCAGTCCTCCCCGGGGTTTAAGCACTGAAGCTTTCTTT
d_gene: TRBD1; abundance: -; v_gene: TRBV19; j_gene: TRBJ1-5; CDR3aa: CASMGTGGGGSGQPQHF; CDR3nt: TGTGCCAGTATGGGGACAGGGGGCGGTGGGTCAGGTCAGCCCCAGCATTTT
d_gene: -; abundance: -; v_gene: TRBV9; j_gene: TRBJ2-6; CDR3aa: CASSVGASRSSGANVLTF; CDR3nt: TGTGCCAGCAGCGTAGGTGCTTCCCGCAGCTCTGGGGCCAACGTCCTGACTTTC
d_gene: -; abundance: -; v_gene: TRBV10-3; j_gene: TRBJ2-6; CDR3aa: CAISGPSSTEILSGANVLTF; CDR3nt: TGTGCCATCAGTGGACCTTCCTCGACCGAAATCCTATCTGGGGCCAACGTCCTGACTTTC
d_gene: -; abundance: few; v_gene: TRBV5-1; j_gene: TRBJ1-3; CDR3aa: CASSLVGRAGNTIYF; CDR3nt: TGCGCCAGCAGCTTGGTGGGTAGAGCTGGAAACACCATATATTTT
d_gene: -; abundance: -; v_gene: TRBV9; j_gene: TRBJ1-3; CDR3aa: CASSVAGVSGNTIYF; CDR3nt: TGTGCCAGCAGCGTAGCCGGGGTCTCTGGAAACACCATATATTTT
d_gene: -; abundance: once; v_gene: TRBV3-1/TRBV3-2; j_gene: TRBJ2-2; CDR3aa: CASSYRDRAGELFF; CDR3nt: TGTGCCAGCAGCTACCGGGATCGTGCCGGGGAGCTGTTTTTT
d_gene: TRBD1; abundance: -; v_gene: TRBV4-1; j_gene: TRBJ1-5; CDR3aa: CASSQEEGARQPQHF; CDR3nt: TGCGCCAGCAGCCAAGAGGAGGGGGCTCGTCAGCCCCAGCATTTT
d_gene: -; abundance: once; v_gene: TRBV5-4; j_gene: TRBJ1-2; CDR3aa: CASSLGGMGGNYGYTF; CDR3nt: TGTGCCAGCAGCTTGGGCGGGATGGGAGGCAACTATGGCTACACCTTC
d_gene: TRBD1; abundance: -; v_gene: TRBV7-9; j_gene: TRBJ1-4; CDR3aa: CASSLGLGQGQEKLFF; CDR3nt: TGTGCCAGCAGCTTAGGTTTGGGACAGGGGCAAGAAAAACTGTTTTTT
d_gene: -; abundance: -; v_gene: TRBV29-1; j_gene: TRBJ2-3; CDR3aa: CSVDLGQGTYF; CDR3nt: TGCAGCGTTGACCTAGGGCAGGGGACGTATTTT
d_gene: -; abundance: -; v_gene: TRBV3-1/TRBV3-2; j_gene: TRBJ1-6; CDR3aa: CASSQDPNSPLHF; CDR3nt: TGTGCCAGCAGCCAAGACCCCAATTCACCCCTCCACTTT
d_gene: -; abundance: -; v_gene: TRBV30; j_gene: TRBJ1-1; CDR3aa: CAWKYPQGWTEAFF; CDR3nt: TGTGCCTGGAAATACCCTCAGGGTTGGACTGAAGCTTTCTTT